Sequencing of this TCR beta chain was carried out in a study of blood T cells in healthy people across ages. Overall study results and limits: The recorded TCR beta diversity per million T cells decreased in a roughly linear manner with age.

Using a J-beta primer mix together with a sample-barcoded 5' primer, a second PCR was run for about 6 to 12 cycles. Researchers report that each sample yielded at least 3 million CDR3-containing paired-end reads. A single record per CDR3 protein comes from TCRdb applying MiXCR to the 5' RACE reads. The profile shows over a million distinct CDR3 sequences, around 25% of them singletons. This clonotype showed up just a few times. Its cognate antigen is unknown. The sample was also reused in another study, on T cells of mothers and their children. Turning to that study: Samples were provided by three healthy Caucasian mothers and their six children. With the M1S primer of the second PCR, sample barcodes and 2-4 random nucleotides were added.

The sequence came from a girl aged 2 to 10 in good health. The sequenced material came from blood.

CDR3 in DNA: TGTGCCAGCAGCCCCTACACAGGGGATGAGCAGTTCTTC. Its protein is CASSPYTGDEQFF. The J gene is TRBJ2-5, the V gene TRBV7-9, with 7 bases matching TRBD1. The J call may be faulty, since TRBJ2-1 better matches the DNA end. Germline CDR1 is SEHNR and CDR2 is FQNEAQ (reference sequence). CDR3 length: 13 amino acids.